The rows below give T cell receptor beta chains drawn from one sample of a study of blood T cell repertoires in COVID-19. Profiling relied on immunoSEQ multiplex PCR, and the TCRdb table lists in-frame clones only, not all of them. This sample has about 200,000 clones, with about 88% found just once. The sample was peripheral blood. These receptors were taken from a human donor in a cohort sampled during active COVID-19. Both conserved end residues are part of each CDR3. The D gene is left open where the match is weak. Expanded clones get a size class; other rows say once, few or many, or leave the size out.

D: TRBD1; size: once; V: TRBV6-2/TRBV6-3; J: TRBJ2-6; CDR3: CASSSNRGDSSGANVLTF; DNA: TGTGCCAGCAGTTCAAACAGGGGGGATAGCTCTGGGGCCAACGTCCTGACTTTC
D: -; size: -; V: TRBV7-2; J: TRBJ1-3; CDR3: CASSPISSGISGNTIYF; DNA: TGTGCCAGCAGCCCTATATCGTCGGGTATCTCTGGAAACACCATATATTTT
D: TRBD1; size: -; V: TRBV24-1; J: TRBJ2-5; CDR3: CATSDRGQPQETQYF; DNA: TGTGCCACCAGTGACCGGGGACAGCCTCAAGAGACCCAGTACTTC
D: TRBD2; size: -; V: TRBV9; J: TRBJ2-1; CDR3: CASSVGLAGDNEQFF; DNA: TGTGCCAGCAGCGTCGGACTAGCGGGAGACAATGAGCAGTTCTTC
D: TRBD2; size: once; V: TRBV6-2/TRBV6-3; J: TRBJ2-7; CDR3: CASSSLLGAGEYEQYF; DNA: TGTGCCAGCAGTTCCCTCCTCGGAGCGGGGGAATACGAGCAGTACTTC
D: TRBD2; size: -; V: TRBV29-1; J: TRBJ2-7; CDR3: CSVGGRLSYEQYF; DNA: TGCAGCGTTGGCGGGAGACTGAGCTACGAGCAGTACTTC
D: TRBD1; size: -; V: TRBV28; J: TRBJ1-3; CDR3: CASRPPSGGGNTIYF; DNA: TGTGCCAGCAGACCACCGTCAGGGGGTGGAAACACCATATATTTT
D: TRBD1; size: -; V: TRBV7-2; J: TRBJ2-7; CDR3: CASSRRQGAGSSYEQYF; DNA: TGTGCCAGCAGCCGTAGACAGGGAGCCGGATCTTCCTACGAGCAGTACTTC
D: TRBD1; size: -; V: TRBV7-9; J: TRBJ1-1; CDR3: CASSISGTGILNTEAFF; DNA: TGTGCCAGCAGCATATCCGGGACAGGGATCCTGAACACTGAAGCTTTCTTT
D: -; size: -; V: TRBV19; J: TRBJ1-5; CDR3: CASKPATGSHQPQHF; DNA: TGTGCCAGTAAACCCGCTACAGGGAGCCATCAGCCCCAGCATTTT
D: -; size: few; V: TRBV3-1/TRBV3-2; J: TRBJ1-2; CDR3: CASSQVSTGYGYTF; DNA: TGTGCCAGCAGCCAAGTTTCGACAGGCTATGGCTACACCTTC
D: TRBD2; size: -; V: TRBV18; J: TRBJ2-7; CDR3: CASSPLLTSGPYEQYF; DNA: TGTGCCAGCTCACCACTTTTAACTAGCGGACCCTACGAGCAGTACTTC
D: TRBD2; size: -; V: TRBV5-4; J: TRBJ2-2; CDR3: CASSPPPLAGDGGELFF; DNA: TGTGCCAGCAGCCCACCCCCACTAGCGGGAGATGGCGGGGAGCTGTTTTTT
D: -; size: -; V: TRBV24-1; J: TRBJ1-2; CDR3: CATSDFRDGYTF; DNA: TGTGCCACCAGTGATTTCAGGGATGGCTACACCTTC
D: TRBD2; size: -; V: TRBV5-6; J: TRBJ2-5; CDR3: CASSDSRLAGGPQETQYF; DNA: TGTGCCAGCAGCGACTCGCGACTAGCGGGAGGGCCACAAGAGACCCAGTACTTC
D: TRBD1; size: -; V: TRBV5-1; J: TRBJ1-4; CDR3: CASSFRTGPEKLFF; DNA: TGCGCCAGCAGCTTTAGGACAGGGCCTGAAAAACTGTTTTTT
D: TRBD1; size: -; V: TRBV30; J: TRBJ1-5; CDR3: CAWSVPPDRGRWVCQPQHF; DNA: TGTGCCTGGAGTGTACCCCCGGACAGGGGGCGTTGGGTATGTCAGCCCCAGCATTTT
D: -; size: -; V: TRBV7-2; J: TRBJ2-2; CDR3: CASSLVGAGELFF; DNA: TGTGCCAGCAGCTTAGTAGGGGCCGGGGAGCTGTTTTTT
D: -; size: -; V: TRBV11-2; J: TRBJ1-2; CDR3: CASSLVGWRGYTF; DNA: TGTGCCAGCAGCTTAGTCGGGTGGAGAGGCTACACCTTC
D: TRBD1; size: -; V: TRBV7-9; J: TRBJ2-3; CDR3: CASSLQRTGVADTQYF; DNA: TGTGCCAGCAGCTTACAACGAACAGGGGTGGCAGATACGCAGTATTTT
D: TRBD2; size: once; V: TRBV10-3; J: TRBJ2-7; CDR3: CAIQGGPGLVTEQYF; DNA: TGTGCCATCCAAGGGGGTCCGGGACTAGTAACCGAGCAGTACTTC
D: TRBD2; size: -; V: TRBV6-5; J: TRBJ2-7; CDR3: CASSYAGGGTYEQYF; DNA: TGTGCCAGCAGTTACGCGGGGGGAGGCACCTACGAGCAGTACTTC
D: TRBD2; size: -; V: TRBV6-1; J: TRBJ2-7; CDR3: CASSERGDGGEQYF; DNA: TGTGCCAGCAGTGAACGGGGGGACGGCGGCGAGCAGTACTTC
D: TRBD2; size: -; V: TRBV6-2/TRBV6-3; J: TRBJ2-7; CDR3: CASSLLGLAGVYEQYF; DNA: TGTGCCAGCAGCCTACTAGGACTAGCGGGAGTGTATGAGCAGTACTTC
D: TRBD1; size: -; V: TRBV5-6; J: TRBJ1-6; CDR3: CASSPRTGSSYNSPLHF; DNA: TGTGCCAGCAGCCCTAGGACAGGTTCCTCCTATAATTCACCCCTCCACTTT
D: TRBD2; size: -; V: TRBV28; J: TRBJ2-7; CDR3: CASSLSGGRTSRF; DNA: TGTGCCAGCAGTTTATCCGGCGGGAGGACCAGTCGGTTC
D: TRBD1; size: few; V: TRBV5-4; J: TRBJ1-6; CDR3: CASSQGTGTNSPLHF; DNA: TGTGCCAGCAGCCAGGGGACAGGGACGAATTCACCCCTCCACTTT
D: TRBD2; size: -; V: TRBV5-4; J: TRBJ2-7; CDR3: CASSFRGLAANSYEQYF; DNA: TGTGCCAGCAGCTTTCGGGGACTAGCGGCAAACTCCTACGAGCAGTACTTC
D: TRBD1; size: once; V: TRBV5-1; J: TRBJ2-7; CDR3: CASSREPGTGYEQYF; DNA: TGCGCCAGCAGCCGCGAACCAGGGACAGGTTACGAGCAGTACTTC
D: TRBD2; size: -; V: TRBV5-1; J: TRBJ2-1; CDR3: CASSRSGTSGYNEQFF; DNA: TGCGCCAGCAGCCGCTCCGGGACTAGCGGTTACAATGAGCAGTTCTTC
D: TRBD2; size: -; V: TRBV6-2/TRBV6-3; J: TRBJ2-7; CDR3: CASSYPRLAGVFEQYF; DNA: TGTGCCAGCAGTTACCCCCGGCTAGCGGGAGTTTTCGAGCAGTACTTC
D: -; size: few; V: TRBV7-6; J: TRBJ2-7; CDR3: CASSTQGRAYEQYF; DNA: TGTGCCAGCAGCACCCAGGGTAGAGCCTACGAGCAGTACTTC
D: -; size: -; V: TRBV5-1; J: TRBJ2-7; CDR3: CASSPYPQSYEQYF; DNA: TGCGCCAGCAGCCCCTACCCTCAAAGCTACGAGCAGTACTTC
D: -; size: -; V: TRBV12-3/TRBV12-4; J: TRBJ2-5; CDR3: CASSLGTRETQYF; DNA: TGTGCCAGCAGTTTGGGTACCAGGGAGACCCAGTACTTC
D: -; size: once; V: TRBV19; J: TRBJ1-1; CDR3: CASKSPPQGAEAFF; DNA: TGTGCCAGTAAAAGTCCCCCACAAGGGGCTGAAGCTTTCTTT
D: -; size: once; V: TRBV5-5; J: TRBJ2-3; CDR3: CASSLVPRSSTDTQYF; DNA: TGTGCCAGCAGCTTGGTCCCCCGGAGTTCCACAGATACGCAGTATTTT
D: TRBD1; size: few; V: TRBV5-1; J: TRBJ2-7; CDR3: CASSDPQGGQYF; DNA: TGCGCCAGCAGCGACCCACAGGGGGGGCAGTACTTC
D: TRBD1; size: -; V: TRBV7-9; J: TRBJ2-5; CDR3: CASSRTGEAETQYF; DNA: TGTGCCAGCAGCCGGACAGGGGAAGCGGAGACCCAGTACTTC
D: -; size: -; V: TRBV27; J: TRBJ2-7; CDR3: CASSFSGGDVYEQYF; DNA: TGTGCCAGCAGTTTTAGCGGAGGGGATGTCTACGAGCAGTACTTC
D: -; size: -; V: TRBV5-4; J: TRBJ2-1; CDR3: CASSYRDIVNEQFF; DNA: TGTGCCAGCAGCTACCGGGACATAGTTAATGAGCAGTTCTTC
D: TRBD1; size: -; V: TRBV29-1; J: TRBJ2-7; CDR3: CSVRQGGSYEQYF; DNA: TGCAGCGTTCGACAGGGGGGCTCCTACGAGCAGTACTTC